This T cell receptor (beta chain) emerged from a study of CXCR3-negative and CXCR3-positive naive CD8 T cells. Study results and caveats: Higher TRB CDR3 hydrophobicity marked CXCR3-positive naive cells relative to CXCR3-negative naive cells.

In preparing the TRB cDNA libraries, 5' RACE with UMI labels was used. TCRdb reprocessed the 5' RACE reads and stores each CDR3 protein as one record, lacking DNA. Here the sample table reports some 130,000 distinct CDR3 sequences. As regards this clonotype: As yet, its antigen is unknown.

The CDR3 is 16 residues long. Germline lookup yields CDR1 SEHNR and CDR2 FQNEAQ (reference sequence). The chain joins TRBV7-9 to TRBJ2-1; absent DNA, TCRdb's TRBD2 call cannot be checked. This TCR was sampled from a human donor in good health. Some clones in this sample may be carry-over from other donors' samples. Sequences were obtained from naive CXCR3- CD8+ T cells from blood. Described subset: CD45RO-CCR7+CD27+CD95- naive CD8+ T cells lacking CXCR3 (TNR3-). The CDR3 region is CASSLIPSGSNNEQFF. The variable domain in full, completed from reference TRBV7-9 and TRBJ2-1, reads DTGVSQNPRHKITKRGQNVTFRCDPISEHNRLYWYRQTLGQGPEFLTYFQNEAQLEKSRLLSDRFSAERPKGSFSTLEIQRTEQGDSAMYLCASSLIPSGSNNEQFFGPGTRLTVL.